These T cell receptor beta chains were read from a single sample in a study of cytomegalovirus exposure and HLA in healthy donors. Some clones are missing from TCRdb's copy, which holds only in-frame ones; the method was immunoSEQ multiplex PCR. The repertoire includes roughly 50,000 clones, more than 70% of them detected once, and roughly 3.2% sits in the top ten. The sample comprised PBMCs. The source of these receptors is a woman aged 18-29 years in good health and CMV-seronegative. The CDR3 runs from the conserved cysteine through the conserved F or W. The order of the fields is clone size, J gene, V gene, D gene, CDR3 DNA, CDR3 protein. A D gene is named only where the DNA matches it firmly. A clone size is listed for some rows: how often the clone was seen (once, few, many), or a class if it is expanded.

clone size: NA
J gene: TRBJ2-6
V gene: TRBV5-1
D gene: NA
CDR3 DNA: TGCGCCAGCAGCTTGGTACCGACTGGCTCTGGGGCCAACGTCCTGACTTTC
CDR3 protein: CASSLVPTGSGANVLTF

clone size: NA
J gene: TRBJ1-3
V gene: TRBV9
D gene: TRBD1
CDR3 DNA: TGTGCCAGCAGCGCGACAGGGGCCTCTGGAAACACCATATATTTT
CDR3 protein: CASSATGASGNTIYF

clone size: few
J gene: TRBJ2-4
V gene: TRBV27
D gene: NA
CDR3 DNA: TGTGCCAGCAGTTCAAACGAACTAGGAATAGCCAAAAACATTCAGTACTTC
CDR3 protein: CASSSNELGIAKNIQYF

clone size: NA
J gene: TRBJ2-7
V gene: TRBV5-1
D gene: NA
CDR3 DNA: TGCGCCAGCAGCTTGGTAAGTAGCCGCTACGAGCAGTACTTC
CDR3 protein: CASSLVSSRYEQYF

clone size: NA
J gene: TRBJ1-1
V gene: TRBV28
D gene: NA
CDR3 DNA: TGTGCCAGCAGTTTGCGTTCTGAAGCTTTCTTT
CDR3 protein: CASSLRSEAFF

clone size: NA
J gene: TRBJ1-4
V gene: TRBV7-9
D gene: NA
CDR3 DNA: TGTGCCAGCAGCCAGTGGGCATCGGGGGGAGAAAAACTGTTTTTT
CDR3 protein: CASSQWASGGEKLFF

clone size: NA
J gene: TRBJ2-3
V gene: TRBV28
D gene: NA
CDR3 DNA: TGTGCCAGCACCCCCGACAGAGATACGCAGTATTTT
CDR3 protein: CASTPDRDTQYF

clone size: NA
J gene: TRBJ2-1
V gene: TRBV19
D gene: TRBD2
CDR3 DNA: TGTGCCAGTAGTACCGGACTAGGCTACTATGAGCAGTTCTTC
CDR3 protein: CASSTGLGYYEQFF

clone size: NA
J gene: TRBJ2-7
V gene: TRBV5-5
D gene: NA
CDR3 DNA: TGTGCCAGCAGCTTGGTTGGCAGTTTTAACGAGCAGTACTTC
CDR3 protein: CASSLVGSFNEQYF

clone size: few
J gene: TRBJ2-1
V gene: TRBV15
D gene: TRBD1
CDR3 DNA: TGTGCCACCAGCCAGCAACAGGGGACCTACAATGAGCAGTTCTTC
CDR3 protein: CATSQQQGTYNEQFF

clone size: NA
J gene: TRBJ1-1
V gene: TRBV2
D gene: TRBD1
CDR3 DNA: TGTGCCAGCAGGGGCCTCCTGACAGGGGGAGGGAACACTGAAGCTTTCTTT
CDR3 protein: CASRGLLTGGGNTEAFF

clone size: NA
J gene: TRBJ2-7
V gene: TRBV5-5
D gene: NA
CDR3 DNA: TGTGCCAGCAGCATTAGGGGCCACGAGCAGTACTTC
CDR3 protein: CASSIRGHEQYF

clone size: few
J gene: TRBJ1-1
V gene: TRBV5-1
D gene: NA
CDR3 DNA: TGCGCCAGCAGCCCGGGACACACGAACACTGAAGCTTTCTTT
CDR3 protein: CASSPGHTNTEAFF

clone size: NA
J gene: TRBJ2-7
V gene: TRBV28
D gene: TRBD1
CDR3 DNA: TGTGCCAGCAGATCTCCGGGACAGGGTTCAGCCTACGAGCAGTACTTC
CDR3 protein: CASRSPGQGSAYEQYF

clone size: NA
J gene: TRBJ2-5
V gene: TRBV11-2
D gene: TRBD2
CDR3 DNA: TGTGCCAGCAGCTCGGCCGGGACTACTCAAGAGACCCAGTACTTC
CDR3 protein: CASSSAGTTQETQYF

clone size: NA
J gene: TRBJ1-2
V gene: TRBV10-3
D gene: TRBD1
CDR3 DNA: TGTGCCATCAGTGAGTCGATGTCCGGGACAGGGGCTAACCATGGCTACACCTTC
CDR3 protein: CAISESMSGTGANHGYTF

clone size: NA
J gene: TRBJ2-3
V gene: TRBV7-9
D gene: TRBD2
CDR3 DNA: TGTGCCAGCAGCTTTAGCGGGGAAGGAGATACGCAGTATTTT
CDR3 protein: CASSFSGEGDTQYF

clone size: NA
J gene: TRBJ1-5
V gene: TRBV27
D gene: TRBD1
CDR3 DNA: TGTGCCAGCAGGGGTGGGACAGGTTATAGCAATCAGCCCCAGCATTTT
CDR3 protein: CASRGGTGYSNQPQHF

clone size: medium-sized
J gene: TRBJ2-7
V gene: TRBV10-3
D gene: NA
CDR3 DNA: TGTGCCATCAGTGAGTCTAACGAGCAGTACTTC
CDR3 protein: CAISESNEQYF

clone size: NA
J gene: TRBJ1-1
V gene: TRBV5-1
D gene: TRBD1
CDR3 DNA: TGCGCCAGCAGGCCCCCAATGGGACAGGGATACACTGAAGCTTTCTTT
CDR3 protein: CASRPPMGQGYTEAFF

clone size: few
J gene: TRBJ2-3
V gene: TRBV9
D gene: TRBD2
CDR3 DNA: TGTGCCAGCAGCGTAGGTTTGCGGGAGACCATACATACGCAGTATTTT
CDR3 protein: CASSVGLRETIHTQYF

clone size: NA
J gene: TRBJ2-7
V gene: TRBV27
D gene: NA
CDR3 DNA: TGTGCCAGCAGTAGGGGACTCCTTACCTACGAGCAGTACTTC
CDR3 protein: CASSRGLLTYEQYF

clone size: NA
J gene: TRBJ2-1
V gene: TRBV21-1
D gene: NA
CDR3 DNA: TGTGCCAGCAGCAAAGCGCTCCGGCGGGACAGGGGGATTGCGCACAATGAGCAGTTCTTC
CDR3 protein: CASSKALRRDRGIAHNEQFF

clone size: once
J gene: TRBJ1-1
V gene: TRBV9
D gene: NA
CDR3 DNA: TGTGCCAGCAGCGCCACTTCCGGGGGGACTGAAGCTTTCTTT
CDR3 protein: CASSATSGGTEAFF

clone size: once
J gene: TRBJ1-1
V gene: TRBV19
D gene: TRBD1
CDR3 DNA: TGTGCCAGTAGTAGGACAGGAGTAAACACTGAAGCTTTCTTT
CDR3 protein: CASSRTGVNTEAFF

clone size: NA
J gene: TRBJ1-6
V gene: TRBV9
D gene: NA
CDR3 DNA: TGTGCCAGCAGCGTAGCTGGGAGGATTGGAAATAATTCACCCCTCCACTTT
CDR3 protein: CASSVAGRIGNNSPLHF

clone size: NA
J gene: TRBJ2-7
V gene: TRBV6-5
D gene: TRBD2
CDR3 DNA: TGTGCCAGCAGCCCCGGGACTAGCGGGACCTACGAGCAGTACTTC
CDR3 protein: CASSPGTSGTYEQYF

clone size: NA
J gene: TRBJ1-3
V gene: TRBV7-9
D gene: TRBD1
CDR3 DNA: TGTGCCAGCAGCTCCGGGACAGGGGATGTTTGGGGCTCTGGAAACACCATATATTTT
CDR3 protein: CASSSGTGDVWGSGNTIYF

clone size: NA
J gene: TRBJ2-1
V gene: TRBV6-4
D gene: NA
CDR3 DNA: TGTGCCAGCAGTGCTCGGGACAACAATGAGCAGTTCTTC
CDR3 protein: CASSARDNNEQFF

clone size: NA
J gene: TRBJ1-3
V gene: TRBV9
D gene: TRBD1
CDR3 DNA: TGTGCCAGCAGCGTCCACAGGGACAGGCTGAGAGGAAACACCATATATTTT
CDR3 protein: CASSVHRDRLRGNTIYF

clone size: NA
J gene: TRBJ2-1
V gene: TRBV5-3
D gene: NA
CDR3 DNA: TGTGCCAGAAGCTTGGATAACTACAATGAGCAGTTCTTC
CDR3 protein: CARSLDNYNEQFF

clone size: NA
J gene: TRBJ2-1
V gene: TRBV15
D gene: NA
CDR3 DNA: TGTGCCACCAGCAGAGTAAGCGGGCTTACCTACAATGAGCAGTTCTTC
CDR3 protein: CATSRVSGLTYNEQFF

clone size: NA
J gene: TRBJ2-7
V gene: TRBV9
D gene: NA
CDR3 DNA: TGTGCCAGCAGCGTAGATGGAATCGACAGCTACGAGCAGTACTTC
CDR3 protein: CASSVDGIDSYEQYF

clone size: NA
J gene: TRBJ1-1
V gene: TRBV28
D gene: TRBD1
CDR3 DNA: TGTGCCAGCAGCGACAGGGGAGTGAACACTGAAGCTTTCTTT
CDR3 protein: CASSDRGVNTEAFF

clone size: NA
J gene: TRBJ1-1
V gene: TRBV30
D gene: TRBD1
CDR3 DNA: TGTGCCTGGAGGGCCTATCGAGTCGACAGGGACGGCACTGAAGCTTTCTTT
CDR3 protein: CAWRAYRVDRDGTEAFF

clone size: NA
J gene: TRBJ1-4
V gene: TRBV5-1
D gene: NA
CDR3 DNA: TGCGCCAGCAGCCCCCTGGGGCAGCAAGAAAAACTGTTTTTT
CDR3 protein: CASSPLGQQEKLFF

clone size: NA
J gene: TRBJ1-1
V gene: TRBV28
D gene: NA
CDR3 DNA: TGTGCCAGCAGTTTTTGGGCGCAATCGAACACTGAAGCTTTCTTT
CDR3 protein: CASSFWAQSNTEAFF

clone size: once
J gene: TRBJ1-5
V gene: TRBV9
D gene: TRBD1
CDR3 DNA: TGTGCCAGCAGCGTAGCAGGGGGTAGCAATCAGCCCCAGCATTTT
CDR3 protein: CASSVAGGSNQPQHF

clone size: NA
J gene: TRBJ2-2
V gene: TRBV5-1
D gene: TRBD2
CDR3 DNA: TGCGCCAGCAGCCCACTAGCGGGAGGTGACGGGGAGCTGTTTTTT
CDR3 protein: CASSPLAGGDGELFF

clone size: NA
J gene: TRBJ2-7
V gene: TRBV7-9
D gene: TRBD2
CDR3 DNA: TGTGCCAGCAGCTTCCCGTCGGGACTAGCGGGGAACTACGAGCAGTACTTC
CDR3 protein: CASSFPSGLAGNYEQYF

clone size: NA
J gene: TRBJ1-1
V gene: TRBV7-2
D gene: NA
CDR3 DNA: TGTGCCAGCAGCTTAAGGGGGGGGGCGGGGAGCACTGAAGCTTTCTTT
CDR3 protein: CASSLRGGAGSTEAFF

clone size: NA
J gene: TRBJ2-1
V gene: TRBV5-4
D gene: TRBD2
CDR3 DNA: TGTGCCAGCAGCTTTAAGGGGACTAGCGGGTCAGGCTCCTACAATGAGCAGTTCTTC
CDR3 protein: CASSFKGTSGSGSYNEQFF

clone size: NA
J gene: TRBJ2-1
V gene: TRBV4-1
D gene: TRBD2
CDR3 DNA: TGCGCCAGCAGCCAAGTCGGGACTAGCGGGAGCAATGAGCAGTTCTTC
CDR3 protein: CASSQVGTSGSNEQFF

clone size: NA
J gene: TRBJ2-7
V gene: TRBV2
D gene: NA
CDR3 DNA: TGTGCCAGCAGTGATACGGGGTACGAGCAGTACTTC
CDR3 protein: CASSDTGYEQYF

clone size: NA
J gene: TRBJ2-1
V gene: TRBV11-2
D gene: TRBD2
CDR3 DNA: TGTGCCAGCAGCTTACTGCTAGCGGGGGACAATGAGCAGTTCTTC
CDR3 protein: CASSLLLAGDNEQFF

clone size: NA
J gene: TRBJ2-7
V gene: TRBV9
D gene: NA
CDR3 DNA: TGTGCCAGCAGCGTAACAGGAGAGAGATCGCACGAGCAGTACTTC
CDR3 protein: CASSVTGERSHEQYF

clone size: few
J gene: TRBJ1-2
V gene: TRBV11-2
D gene: TRBD1
CDR3 DNA: TGTGCCAGCAGCTTATCTTGGGGACAGACGGGCTATGGCTACACCTTC
CDR3 protein: CASSLSWGQTGYGYTF

clone size: NA
J gene: TRBJ2-5
V gene: TRBV1
D gene: NA
CDR3 DNA: TGCACCAGCAGCCAAGCGGGCGGGAGCCAAGAGACCCAGTACTTC
CDR3 protein: CTSSQAGGSQETQYF

clone size: NA
J gene: TRBJ2-1
V gene: TRBV6-4
D gene: TRBD1
CDR3 DNA: TGTGCCAGCAGTGAAGCAGCGACAGGGGGCATGGATGAGCAGTTCTTC
CDR3 protein: CASSEAATGGMDEQFF

clone size: NA
J gene: TRBJ1-1
V gene: TRBV4-1
D gene: NA
CDR3 DNA: TGCGCCAGCAGCCAAGACAGATCGAGGACAGTTAGAACTGAAGCTTTCTTT
CDR3 protein: CASSQDRSRTVRTEAFF

clone size: NA
J gene: TRBJ2-1
V gene: TRBV7-3
D gene: TRBD1
CDR3 DNA: TGTGCCAGCAGCTCGGGGACAGGGTCTGGGAATGAGCAGTTCTTC
CDR3 protein: CASSSGTGSGNEQFF

clone size: once
J gene: TRBJ2-5
V gene: TRBV5-8
D gene: TRBD1
CDR3 DNA: TGTGCCAGCAGGGACAGGGGGTGGAAGACCCAGTACTTC
CDR3 protein: CASRDRGWKTQYF

clone size: NA
J gene: TRBJ2-2
V gene: TRBV6-6
D gene: TRBD2
CDR3 DNA: TGTGCCAGCAGTCGCACTAGCGGGCGGAGCACCGGGGAGCTGTTTTTT
CDR3 protein: CASSRTSGRSTGELFF

clone size: NA
J gene: TRBJ1-2
V gene: TRBV5-4
D gene: TRBD1
CDR3 DNA: TGTGCCAGCAGCTTGTTTTCTGGTGGCAGGGGGAATGGCTACACCTTC
CDR3 protein: CASSLFSGGRGNGYTF

clone size: NA
J gene: TRBJ2-3
V gene: TRBV5-4
D gene: NA
CDR3 DNA: TGTGCCAGCAGCCCGAACGGACAGAAAAACACAGATACGCAGTATTTT
CDR3 protein: CASSPNGQKNTDTQYF